This T cell receptor (beta chain) is from a study of shared clonotypes between healthy human individuals. The study's findings and limits: Across subsets, estimated richness was generally greater for naive than for memory populations.

Deletions cut 4 bases from V and 5 bases from J, with 14 bases between. This CDR3 spans 14 amino acids. Germline V gene data show CDR1 as MNHNS and CDR2 as SASEGT. Produced via immunoSEQ multiplex PCR; TCRdb's table is partial and in-frame only. This table holds about 1 million clones, around 75% found once. This clone occurred a few times. Its antigen is still unknown. The study separated CD4+ cells into CD45RA+ naive and CD45RA-negative memory subsets. Sequenced sample: memory CD4+ T cells sorted from blood. As for subset: CD45RA-negative fraction. The chain has TRBV6-1 and TRBJ1-1; D perhaps matches TRBD1 (5 bases). This clonotype originated in a man aged 18 to 30 in good health. Here the CDR3 reads CASSAAGLDTEAFF. In DNA, the CDR3 is TGTGCCAGCAGTGCCGCAGGGTTGGATACTGAAGCTTTCTTT.